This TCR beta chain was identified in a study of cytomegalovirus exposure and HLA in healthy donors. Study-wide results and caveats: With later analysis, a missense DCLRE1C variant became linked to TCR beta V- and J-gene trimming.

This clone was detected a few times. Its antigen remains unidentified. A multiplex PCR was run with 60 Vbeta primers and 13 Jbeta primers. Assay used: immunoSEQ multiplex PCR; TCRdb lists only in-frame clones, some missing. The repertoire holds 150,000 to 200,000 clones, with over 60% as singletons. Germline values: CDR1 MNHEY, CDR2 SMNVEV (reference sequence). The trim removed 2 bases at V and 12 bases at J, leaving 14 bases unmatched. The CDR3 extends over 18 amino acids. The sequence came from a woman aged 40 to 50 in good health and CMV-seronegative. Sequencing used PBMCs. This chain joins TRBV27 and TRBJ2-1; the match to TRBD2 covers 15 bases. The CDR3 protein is CASSLGRTSGRAVLSQFF. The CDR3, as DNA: TGTGCCAGCAGTTTAGGGAGGACTAGCGGGAGGGCCGTGTTGTCGCAGTTCTTC.